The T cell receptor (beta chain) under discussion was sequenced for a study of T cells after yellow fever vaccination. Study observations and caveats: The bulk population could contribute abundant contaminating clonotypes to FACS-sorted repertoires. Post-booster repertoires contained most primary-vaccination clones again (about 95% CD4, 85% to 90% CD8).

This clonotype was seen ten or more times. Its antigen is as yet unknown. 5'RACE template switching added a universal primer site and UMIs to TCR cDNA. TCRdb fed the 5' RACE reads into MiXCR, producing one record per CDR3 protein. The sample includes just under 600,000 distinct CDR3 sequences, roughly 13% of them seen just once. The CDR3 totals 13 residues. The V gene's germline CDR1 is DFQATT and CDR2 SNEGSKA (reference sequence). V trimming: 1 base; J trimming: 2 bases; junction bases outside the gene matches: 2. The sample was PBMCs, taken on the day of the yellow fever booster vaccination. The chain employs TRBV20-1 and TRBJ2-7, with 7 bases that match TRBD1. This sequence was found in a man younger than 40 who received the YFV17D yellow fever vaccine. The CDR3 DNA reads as TGCAGTGCTAGAGGACAGGGCCCCTACGAGCAGTACTTC. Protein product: CSARGQGPYEQYF.